The entry that follows covers one T cell receptor (beta chain) sequence. The source of the sample is a study of blood T cell repertoires in COVID-19. In the study overall: Some COVID-19 samples were acute and others convalescent; all came from the United States, Italy and Spain. From T cells, B-cell-depleted T cells, or PBMCs came the material, which was cDNA or gDNA.

How the authors handled the data: Reference gene primer amplification in the assay estimated nucleated cell counts. TCRdb's table, derived via immunoSEQ multiplex PCR, lists solely in-frame clones and lacks some. V and J calls and clone size follow that table, whereas D and trimming were derived from the DNA. This table holds 76,000 or so clones, roughly 82% found once. CDR1 and CDR2 (germline): PRHDT, FYEKMQ (reference sequence). This CDR3 comprises 17 residues. Trimming removed 0 bases from V and 5 bases from J, with 16 bases in between. This chain uses TRBV13 with TRBJ1-4, with D tentatively TRBD1 (5 bases). The TCR was taken from a man over 45 with acute or convalescent COVID-19. The sample taken for sequencing was peripheral blood. CDR3 sequence: CASSLGLGGTRNEKLFF. The DNA of the CDR3 is TGTGCCAGCAGCTTAGGCCTGGGAGGGACTCGCAATGAAAAACTGTTTTTT.